The 12 T cell receptor beta chains reported below all come from one sample, sequenced in a study of lymphopenia after photon versus proton radiotherapy. Generated by immunoSEQ multiplex PCR, the TCRdb table keeps only in-frame clones and is missing some. The sample includes some 38,000 clones, roughly 92% of them seen just once. The sample was peripheral blood, taken from a patient treated with photon-based radiotherapy. These receptors all come from a man in his sixties with cholangiocarcinoma.

The chain uses TRBV7-2 and TRBJ2-5; TRBD1 matches 8 bases. The junction had 7 bases not matched to a gene; V was cut back by 5 bases and J by 2 bases. The length of the CDR3 is 15 residues. From germline, CDR1 is SGHTA and CDR2 FQGNSA. Written as DNA, the CDR3 is TGTGCCAGCAGCCGAATCAGGGGGCGACAAGAGACCCAGTACTTC. Residues: CASSRIRGRQETQYF.

The chain links TRBV6-6 to TRBJ2-1, with D maybe TRBD1 (6 bases). The V gene's germline CDR1 is MNHNY and CDR2 SVGAGI (reference sequence). Trimming took off 6 bases at V and 1 base at J, with 10 bases between the two ends. This CDR3 is built from 14 residues. CDR3: CASSRQASYNEQFF. CDR3 in DNA: TGTGCCAGCAGCCGACAGGCTTCCTACAATGAGCAGTTCTTC.

The chain carries TRBV10-3 and TRBJ2-5; D gene unclear. V was trimmed by 6 bases and J by 2 bases, leaving 4 bases between them. The CDR3 is made up of 11 amino acids. Germline CDR1 is ENHRY and CDR2 is SYGVKD. The CDR3 loop is CAISTQETQYF. In nucleotides, the CDR3 is TGTGCCATCAGCACACAAGAGACCCAGTACTTC.

V and J are TRBV18 and TRBJ2-3; tentative D call: TRBD1 (6 bases). Trimming left V 3 bases short and J 0 bases short, with 13 bases between. The CDR3 covers 16 residues. Germline lookup yields CDR1 KGHSH and CDR2 LQKENI. The CDR3, as DNA: TGTGCCAGCTCACCCGTGGACAGACCCAGCACAGATACGCAGTATTTT. This encodes CASSPVDRPSTDTQYF.

The V call is TRBV5-8, the J call TRBJ1-2, with D tentatively TRBD1 (6 bases). Germline CDR1 reads SGHTS; CDR2 reads YDEGEE. This CDR3 contains 14 residues. V was trimmed by 1 base and J by 4 bases, leaving 11 bases between them. CDR3 coding DNA: TGTGCCAGCAGCTTGTCGGGGGGCTCCTATGGCTACACCTTC. Residues: CASSLSGGSYGYTF. The complete variable domain, with remaining parts taken from reference TRBV5-8 and TRBJ1-2, reads EAGVTQSPTHLIKTRGQQATLRCSPISGHTSVYWYQQALGLGLQFLLWYDEGEERNRGNFPPRFSGRQFPNYSSELNVNALELEDSALYLCASSLSGGSYGYTFGSGTRLTVV.

This chain's CDR3 is CASSIRQTFSYEQYF. CDR3 nucleotides: TGTGCCAGCAGCATAAGACAGACTTTCTCCTACGAGCAGTACTTC. This chain links TRBV11-2 with TRBJ2-7; tentatively, D is TRBD1 (5 bases). The V and J ends lost 5 bases and 0 bases respectively, with 14 bases between them. The length of the CDR3 is 15 residues. Germline lookup yields CDR1 SGHAT and CDR2 FQNNGV. The full variable domain, with the rest looked up from reference TRBV11-2 and TRBJ2-7, is EAGVAQSPRYKIIEKRQSVAFWCNPISGHATLYWYQQILGQGPKLLIQFQNNGVVDDSQLPKDRFSAERLKGVDSTLKIQPAKLEDSAVYLCASSIRQTFSYEQYFGPGTRLTVT.

The rearrangement joins TRBV5-1 to TRBJ2-1; D call uncertain. Trimming pared 5 bases from V and 6 bases from J, leaving 15 bases between. Germline V CDR1 and CDR2: SGHRS, YFSETQ. The CDR3 totals 14 residues. The CDR3 loop is CASRESGPGNEQFF. The CDR3 DNA follows: TGCGCCAGCAGGGAGTCCGGGCCCGGCAATGAGCAGTTCTTC.

The V gene is TRBV6-5, the J gene TRBJ1-1; D ambiguous. Trimming cost V 0 bases and J 7 bases, with 9 bases left between them. The CDR3 is 13 amino acids. Looked up from germline, CDR1 is MNHEY and CDR2 is SVGAGI. In DNA form, the CDR3 reads TGTGCCAGCAGTTACTCCGACGGAAGTGAAGCTTTCTTT. The encoded protein is CASSYSDGSEAFF.

The chain has TRBV4-1 and TRBJ2-3; D gene uncertain. Trimming took 1 base from V and 2 from J, leaving 13 bases between them. The CDR3 covers 16 residues. Germline-derived CDR1 and CDR2 are MGHRA and YSYEKL. This CDR3 reads CASSQGFWTPTDTQYF. The CDR3 DNA sequence: TGCGCCAGCAGCCAAGGCTTCTGGACGCCCACAGATACGCAGTATTTT.

The chain employs TRBV5-1 and TRBJ1-2; the D gene is possibly TRBD1 (6 bases). This CDR3 region has 17 residues. Per the germline V gene, CDR1 is SGHRS and CDR2 is YFSETQ. Between the trimmed V and J ends, which lost 0 bases and 5 bases, there was a span of 20 bases. The CDR3 nucleotides read TGCGCCAGCAGCTTGGCGGACAAGGCAGGGGTAGGGTATGGCTACACCTTC. Its protein product is CASSLADKAGVGYGYTF.

V and J are TRBV28 and TRBJ2-6; D is possibly TRBD1 (6 bases). Germline V gives CDR1 MDHEN, CDR2 SYDVKM. The CDR3 is made up of 15 amino acids. V lost 11 bases and J lost 0, with 14 bases in between. The CDR3 DNA sequence: TGTGCCGCAGCCGGGACACCCTCTGGGGCCAACGTCCTGACTTTC. Amino acids: CAAAGTPSGANVLTF.

V usage is TRBV14 and J usage is TRBJ2-1; D unresolved. Deletions cut 5 bases from V and 9 bases from J, with 11 bases between. Germline lookup yields CDR1 SGHDN and CDR2 FVKESK. The CDR3 loop spans 12 amino acids. The CDR3: CASSEFPSEQFF. CDR3 bases: TGTGCCAGCAGCGAATTCCCGAGTGAGCAGTTCTTC.